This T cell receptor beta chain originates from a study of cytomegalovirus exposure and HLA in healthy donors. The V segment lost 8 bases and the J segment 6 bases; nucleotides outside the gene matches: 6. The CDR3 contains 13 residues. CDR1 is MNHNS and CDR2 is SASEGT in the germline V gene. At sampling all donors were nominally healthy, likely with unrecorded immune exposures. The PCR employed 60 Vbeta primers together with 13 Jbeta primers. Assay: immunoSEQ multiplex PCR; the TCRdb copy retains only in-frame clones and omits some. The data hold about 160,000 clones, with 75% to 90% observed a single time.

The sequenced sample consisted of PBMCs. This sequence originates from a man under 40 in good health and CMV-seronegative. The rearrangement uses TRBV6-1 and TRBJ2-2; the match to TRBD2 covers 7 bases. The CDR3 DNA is TGTGCCAGCTCTAGCGGACGCGCCGGGGAGCTGTTTTTT. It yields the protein CASSSGRAGELFF.